Presented here are 27 T cell receptor beta chains from one specimen sequenced in a study of read filtering for tumor transcriptome and immune sequencing. Molecular barcoded adaptors covering alpha/delta and beta/gamma chains were used on around 400 ng RNA. TCRdb used MiXCR to reprocess the reads, holding one entry per CDR3 protein. Of about 6,000 distinct CDR3 sequences listed, 23% are singletons. Sequencing used a population of CD138-negative cells sorted from bone marrow. Receptors originate from a donor aged 40 or older with multiple myeloma.

This clonotype was counted ten times or more. The chain has TRBV5-6 and TRBJ1-5; D possibly corresponds to TRBD1 (5 bases). The germline V gene has CDR1 SGHDT and CDR2 YYEEEE. The CDR3 has 14 residues. Trimming removed 0 bases at V and 6 bases at J, with 10 bases between. CDR3 DNA sequence: TGTGCCAGCAGCTTGGTCGGGGCTGGTCAGCCCCAGCATTTT. Translation gives CASSLVGAGQPQHF.

Comment on this clonotype: A read error is possible here, since a much larger clone lies one base away. The gene calls are TRBV7-9 and TRBJ2-3; D is perhaps TRBD2 (5 bases). The CDR3 spans 14 residues. Per germline, CDR1 SEHNR and CDR2 FQNEAQ (reference sequence). V lost 0 bases and J lost 4, with 8 bases in between. CDR3 in amino acids: CASSLAAGADTQYF. The CDR3 coding sequence is TGTGCCAGCAGCTTAGCGGCGGGCGCAGATACGCAGTATTTT.

This clonotype occurred once. The rearrangement uses TRBV6-2 or TRBV6-3 and TRBJ2-2; TRBD1 matches at 9 bases. The CDR3 extends over 16 amino acids. Trimming took 8 bases from V and 17 from J; bases not matched to a gene: 24. Germline CDR1 MNHEY, CDR2 SVGEGT. The CDR3 loop is CASRHKTGTGTGEPFF. The CDR3 coding sequence is TGTGCCAGCCGTCATAAAACCGGGACAGGGACCGGGGAGCCATTTTTT.

As concerns this clonotype: Given a much more abundant clone one base away, this may be a read error. V is TRBV9 and J is TRBJ1-3, with D hard to call. Germline CDR1 and CDR2: SGDLS and YYNGEE. The CDR3 is made up of 15 amino acids. As DNA, the CDR3 is TGTACCAGCAGCCCTACCGGAGGAGGTGGAAACACCATATATTTT. Protein sequence: CTSSPTGGGGNTIYF.

The rearrangement uses TRBV11-2 and TRBJ2-1; D is unresolved. The CDR3 is made up of 12 amino acids. Germline CDR1 reads SGHAT; CDR2 reads FQNNGV. V was trimmed by 6 bases and J by 10 bases, leaving 13 bases between them. In DNA form, the CDR3 reads TGTGCCAGCAGTCCCGGGTACCTCGAGCAGTTCTTC. Its protein product is CASSPGYLEQFF.

At least ten counts were recorded for this clonotype. The J gene is TRBJ2-7, the V gene TRBV6-1; 12 bases agree with TRBD2. Germline CDR1 reads MNHNS; CDR2 reads SASEGT. Unmatched junction bases numbered 12, after V lost 6 bases and J lost 6 bases. The CDR3 length is 16 residues. The CDR3 DNA follows: TGTGCCAGCAGGCCCCAAAGACTAGCGGGAGTGTTCGAGCAGTACTTC. Residues: CASRPQRLAGVFEQYF.

This clonotype is labeled medium-sized. This chain uses TRBV6-5 with TRBJ1-2; tentatively, D is TRBD1 (6 bases). This CDR3 has 15 residues. Between the trimmed V and J ends, which lost 7 bases and 6 bases, there was a span of 21 bases. Germline V gene lookup returns CDR1 MNHEY and CDR2 SVGAGI. The CDR3 nucleotides are TGTGCCAGCACCCTAAGTACAGGGATCCCCGATGGCTACACCTTC. Translating gives CASTLSTGIPDGYTF.

Note on this clonotype: The CDR3 does not end in the conserved phenylalanine or tryptophan, so this is likely a read error. The rearrangement uses TRBV4-2 and TRBJ2-1; 7 bases fit TRBD2. J was trimmed by 9 bases and V by 0 bases; bases with no gene match: 8. Germline V gives CDR1 LGHNA, CDR2 YNFKEQ. The CDR3 has 15 amino acids. CDR3 protein: CASSQDVGLVSEQFT. CDR3 nucleotide sequence: TGTGCCAGCAGCCAAGATGTAGGACTAGTGTCTGAGCAGTTCACC.

This clonotype was observed at least ten times. V and J are TRBV29-1 and TRBJ2-3; D unclear. This CDR3 region has 15 residues. Trimming shortened V by 3 bases and J by 5 bases, and 18 bases separated the two germline ends. Germline values: CDR1 SQVTM, CDR2 ANQGSEA. DNA for the CDR3: TGCAGCGTTGAGGCAGTCCCTACGGAAGGAGATACGCAGTATTTT. It codes for CSVEAVPTEGDTQYF.

The chain uses TRBV4-1 and TRBJ2-7; 8 nucleotides agree with TRBD1. The CDR3 has 17 residues. V was pared by 4 bases and J by 2 bases, with 13 bases of the junction left unmatched. Germline assignment: CDR1 MGHRA and CDR2 YSYEKL. CDR3 protein: CASSPRGQGEAPYEQYF. CDR3 DNA sequence: TGCGCCAGCAGCCCCCGTGGACAGGGTGAAGCCCCCTACGAGCAGTACTTC.

This clonotype was seen many times. A read error is possible here, since a much larger clone lies one base away. The rearrangement joins TRBV11-2 to TRBJ2-7, with a weak D call TRBD2 (6 bases). The CDR3 covers 14 residues. The germline V and J ends were trimmed by 8 bases and 3 bases, with 17 bases remaining between them. Looked up from germline, CDR1 is SGHAT and CDR2 is FQNNGV. The CDR3 nucleotides are TGTGCCAGCGCTCGGGACTGGAGGAGCTACGAGCAGTACTTC. This gives the protein CASARDWRSYEQYF. Looking up the rest from reference TRBV11-2 and TRBJ2-7 gives the full variable domain: EAGVAQSPRYKIIEKRQSVAFWCNPISGHATLYWYQQILGQGPKLLIQFQNNGVVDDSQLPKDRFSAERLKGVDSTLKIQPAKLEDSAVYLCASARDWRSYEQYFGPGTRLTVT.

As regards this clonotype: A read error is likely, as this CDR3 ends without the conserved phenylalanine or tryptophan. The chain links TRBV29-1 to TRBJ2-1, with 8 nucleotides matching TRBD2. This CDR3 region has 12 residues. With 6 bases clipped from V and 6 bases from J, the junction kept 4 bases outside the gene matches. CDR1 is SQVTM, CDR2 ANQGSEA, per germline. Here the CDR3 DNA reads TGCAGCGTCTCGCGGGAGGTCAATGAGCAGTTCTCC. It is translated as CSVSREVNEQFS.

This clonotype was seen ten or more times. The CDR3 coding sequence is TGTGCCAGCAGGTCCCCATGGGTTGAAGACACAGATACGCAGTATTTT. Protein sequence: CASRSPWVEDTDTQYF. J is TRBJ2-3 and V is TRBV21-1; TRBD1, the D gene given by the table, was not confirmed from the DNA. TRBV21-1 is described as a pseudogene. The CDR3 has 16 residues.

By its share, this clonotype is medium-sized. The V gene is TRBV20-1, the J gene TRBJ2-1; D gene unclear. V dropped 0 bases and J dropped 2 bases, with 5 bases sitting between them. Germline lookup yields CDR1 DFQATT and CDR2 SNEGSKA (reference sequence). CDR3 size: 13 residues. The CDR3 loop reads CSARDQAYNEQFF. The CDR3 bases are TGCAGTGCTAGAGATCAAGCCTACAATGAGCAGTTCTTC.

This clonotype was detected many times. The chain combines TRBV7-3 with TRBJ1-1; TRBD1 might be the D (6 bases). The CDR3 loop spans 14 amino acids. Germline loops: CDR1 SGHTA, CDR2 FQGTGA. With 4 bases removed from V and 5 bases from J, the gap between germline ends came to 14 bases. The CDR3 loop reads CASSSTGQMTEAFF. The DNA for the CDR3 is TGTGCCAGCAGCTCTACAGGGCAAATGACTGAAGCTTTCTTT.

This clonotype has at least ten counts. J is TRBJ1-4 and V is TRBV12-3 or TRBV12-4; TRBD1 aligns across 7 bases. CDR3 length: 14 residues. Losses at the gene ends were 5 bases for V and 7 bases for J; bases not matched to a gene: 7. The CDR3 reads CASSHTGEPEKLFF. As DNA, the CDR3 is TGTGCCAGCAGTCATACAGGGGAACCTGAAAAACTGTTTTTT.

This clonotype was counted at least ten times. V is TRBV7-2 and J is TRBJ2-3, with unresolved D. Between the trimmed V and J ends, which lost 2 bases and 2 bases, there was a span of 11 bases. In germline, CDR1 is SGHTA, CDR2 FQGNSA. This CDR3 contains 15 residues. CDR3 amino acids: CASSLYRRYTDTQYF. The CDR3 DNA is TGTGCCAGCAGCTTATATCGGCGGTACACAGATACGCAGTATTTT.

This clonotype was seen repeatedly, ten times or more. The chain carries TRBV28 and TRBJ1-1, with a tentative D call TRBD1 (5 bases). The CDR3 has 14 residues. CDR1 and CDR2 (germline): MDHEN, SYDVKM. Trimming cost V 7 bases and J 1 base, with 13 bases left between them. CDR3 nucleotide sequence: TGTGCCAGCACCTTGTCGGGGGGGAACACTGAAGCTTTCTTT. It codes for CASTLSGGNTEAFF.

This clonotype came up many times. The chain joins TRBV4-3 to TRBJ2-5, with D tentatively TRBD2 (6 bases). Looked up from germline, CDR1 is LGHNA and CDR2 is YSLEER. The V end was cut by 0 bases, the J end by 5 bases, with 13 bases between. This CDR3 has 15 amino acids. The CDR3 DNA reads TGCGCCAGCAGCCAAGAAGGAACGGGGGATGAGACCCAGTACTTC. Translation: CASSQEGTGDETQYF.

This clonotype was counted ten times or more. CDR3 DNA sequence: TGTGCCAGCAATTCAGGGGGGACAGATACGCAGTATTTT. This codes for CASNSGGTDTQYF. The rearrangement uses TRBV2 and TRBJ2-3; possible D gene TRBD1, 7 bases. Germline loops: CDR1 SNHLY, CDR2 FYNNEI. Trimming removed 7 bases at V and 3 bases at J, with 11 bases between. The CDR3 spans 13 residues.

This clonotype was observed many times. V is TRBV20-1 and J is TRBJ2-3, with D possibly matching TRBD2 (6 bases). Germline V gene sequence: CDR1 DFQATT, CDR2 SNEGSKA (reference sequence). Trimming removed 3 bases from V and 2 bases from J, with 12 bases in between. The length of the CDR3 is 14 residues. CDR3 sequence: CSASNGGNTDTQYF. The CDR3 DNA reads as TGCAGTGCTAGCAATGGCGGGAACACAGATACGCAGTATTTT.

This clonotype was seen ten or more times. V is TRBV14 and J is TRBJ2-3; either TRBD1 or TRBD2 may supply D (6 bases each). V lost 0 bases and J 5 bases, leaving 15 bases between the germline ends. This CDR3 has 16 amino acids. Germline V lookup: CDR1 SGHDN, CDR2 FVKESK. The CDR3 nucleotides read TGTGCCAGCAGCCAAGATCGAAGGGGGGTTGGAGATACGCAGTATTTT. Its protein product is CASSQDRRGVGDTQYF.

This clonotype has ten or more counts. This chain joins TRBV10-3 and TRBJ2-2; weak D call: TRBD1 (6 bases). This CDR3 contains 14 residues. Germline-derived CDR1 and CDR2 are ENHRY and SYGVKD. Trimming took off 6 bases at V and 4 bases at J, with 12 bases between the two ends. The CDR3 DNA is TGTGCCATCAGCCCCCTAGGGGGCACCGGGGAGCTGTTTTTT. Translation: CAISPLGGTGELFF.

This clonotype was observed at least ten times. The chain couples TRBV20-1 to TRBJ1-5; D is perhaps TRBD1 (5 bases). V lost 3 bases and J 2 bases, leaving 11 bases between the germline ends. CDR1 is DFQATT, CDR2 SNEGSKA, per germline (reference sequence). The CDR3 is made up of 14 amino acids. CDR3 region: CSASAWGGNQPQHF. CDR3 coding DNA: TGCAGTGCTAGCGCTTGGGGCGGCAATCAGCCCCAGCATTTT.

As regards this clonotype: This sequence is one base from a far larger clone and is likely a read error. This chain connects TRBV7-8 to TRBJ2-2; 8 positions match TRBD2. Per the germline V gene, CDR1 is SGHVS and CDR2 is FQNEAQ. The CDR3 has 16 residues. The CDR3 sequence: CAGSLRRGVGTGELFF. For the CDR3, the DNA is TGTGCCGGCAGCTTACGGCGGGGGGTGGGGACCGGGGAGCTGTTTTTT.

This clonotype showed up many times. Mismatch with germline at one junction end may stem from a read error. The chain links TRBV20-1 to TRBJ2-7, with D unclear. Germline CDR1 reads DFQATT; CDR2 reads SNEGSKA (reference sequence). The CDR3 is made up of 13 amino acids. In DNA form, the CDR3 reads TGCAGTGCCTACTATCGGACCTCCCACGAGCAGTACTTC. It specifies CSAYYRTSHEQYF.

A remark on this clonotype: This sequence is one base from a far larger clone and is likely a read error. The CDR3 does not close with the conserved phenylalanine or tryptophan, likely indicating a read error. The chain recombines TRBV5-8 with TRBJ2-1; D not resolved. The germline V gene has CDR1 SGHTS and CDR2 YDEGEE. The CDR3 is made up of 13 amino acids. The V and J ends lost 2 bases and 4 bases respectively, with 7 bases between them. CDR3 loop: CASSLSPYNEQFY. The CDR3 nucleotides read TGTGCCAGCAGCTTATCGCCGTACAATGAGCAGTTCTAC.